The rows below give T cell receptor beta chains drawn from one sample of a study of spatial heterogeneity in lung cancer. Each CDR3 protein is one row after TCRdb ran MiXCR on the 5' RACE reads. This table holds some 34,000 distinct CDR3 sequences, 6.5% to 9% found once. The source was PBMCs, collected at surgery. Receptor source: a female donor with early-stage non-small cell lung cancer. The CDR3 runs from the conserved cysteine through the conserved F or W. Fields, in order: D gene, J gene, clone size, V gene, CDR3 DNA, CDR3 protein. The D gene is left open where the match is weak. Clone size is given for some rows only: seen once, a few or many times, or a class if the clone is expanded.

>NA|TRBJ2-1|many|TRBV7-7
TGTGCTAGCAGTTTATCTGGCAATGAGCAGTTCTTC
CASSLSGNEQFF
>TRBD2|TRBJ2-7|NA|TRBV4-3
TGCGCCAGCAGCCAAGGGGGTGCGGGAGCTCCTTCCTACGAGCAGTACTTC
CASSQGGAGAPSYEQYF
>NA|TRBJ2-3|few|TRBV2
TGTGCCAGCAGTCCCATACCAGATACGCAGTATTTT
CASSPIPDTQYF
>NA|TRBJ1-2|NA|TRBV7-9
TGTGCCAGCAGCTTAGCAGCAGGGGATGGCTACACCTTC
CASSLAAGDGYTF
>TRBD1|TRBJ1-6|few|TRBV10-3
TGTGCCACACAGGGGGAGATGGGTTCACCCCTCCACTTT
CATQGEMGSPLHF
>NA|TRBJ1-6|few|TRBV20-1
TGCAGTGCTAGTCGCGGACATAATTCACCCCTCCACTTT
CSASRGHNSPLHF
>TRBD1|TRBJ2-3|few|TRBV12-3/TRBV12-4
TGTGCCAGCAGTTACGAGACAGGGGCCGCAGATACGCAGTATTTT
CASSYETGAADTQYF
>TRBD2|TRBJ2-5|many|TRBV15
TGTGCCACCAGCAGTGGACTAGCGGGAGTGGGGGAGACCCAGTACTTC
CATSSGLAGVGETQYF
>NA|TRBJ1-2|NA|TRBV9
TGTGCCAGCAGCGTCGACCGGGACCCTAACTATGGCTACACCTTC
CASSVDRDPNYGYTF
>TRBD2|TRBJ2-1|many|TRBV5-1
TGCGCCAGCAGCCCGCGACCCCTTACTAGCGGGGGGGCAAATGAGCAGTTCTTC
CASSPRPLTSGGANEQFF
>TRBD1|TRBJ2-2|few|TRBV5-8
TGTGCCAGCAGCCGAGGGGGACAGGGGGACGCCGGGGAGCTGTTTTTT
CASSRGGQGDAGELFF
>NA|TRBJ2-1|many|TRBV6-5
TGTGCCAGCAGTCCTACGGGGATTTACAATGAGCAGTTCTTC
CASSPTGIYNEQFF
>NA|TRBJ1-1|NA|TRBV18
TGTGCCAGCTCACCACCGAACACTGAAGCTTTCTTT
CASSPPNTEAFF
>NA|TRBJ1-4|many|TRBV19
TGTGCCAGTAGATCCCGGTGGAGATCAACTAATGAAAAACTGTTTTTT
CASRSRWRSTNEKLFF
>NA|TRBJ1-1|many|TRBV18
TGTGCCAGCTCACCTGCAGGGACTGAAGCTTTCTTT
CASSPAGTEAFF
>NA|TRBJ1-3|few|TRBV25-1
TGTGCCAGCAGTGAAGGGTGGGGCTCTGGAAACACCATATATTTT
CASSEGWGSGNTIYF
>NA|TRBJ2-3|NA|TRBV25-1
TGTGCCAGCAGTGAGGGTTGGGGAGCTTCCACAGATACGCAGTATTTT
CASSEGWGASTDTQYF
>NA|TRBJ1-2|many|TRBV20-1
TGCAGAGTCGACGGGGGGATCTATGGCTACACCTTC
CRVDGGIYGYTF
>NA|TRBJ1-2|many|TRBV2
TGTGCCAGCAGTGAACTGGGCCATACCCCTCTCTATGGCTACACCTTC
CASSELGHTPLYGYTF
>NA|TRBJ2-5|many|TRBV28
TGTGCCAGCAGTTTATCGCAGCCGGAGACCCAGTACTTC
CASSLSQPETQYF
>NA|TRBJ2-1|many|TRBV3-1
TGTGCCAGCAGCCCGGTCGCCGGAGTCAATGAGCAGTTCTTC
CASSPVAGVNEQFF
>NA|TRBJ2-1|many|TRBV29-1
TGCAGCGGGGGTCAACCTTACAATGAGCAGTTCTTC
CSGGQPYNEQFF
>NA|TRBJ1-2|NA|TRBV6-1
TGTGCCAGCAGTGAAGTTGGGGCAATCTATGGCTACACCTTC
CASSEVGAIYGYTF
>TRBD1|TRBJ1-1|many|TRBV20-1
TGCAGTGCTAGGGACAGGGTGAACACTGAAGCTTTCTTT
CSARDRVNTEAFF
>TRBD1|TRBJ1-5|few|TRBV7-2
TGTGCCAGCAGCTTAGTCGGGACAGATAATAGCAATCAGCCCCAGCATTTT
CASSLVGTDNSNQPQHF
>NA|TRBJ1-2|many|TRBV3-1
TGTGCCAGCAGCCCTTTGTGGGGCGGCGGCTACACCTTC
CASSPLWGGGYTF
>NA|TRBJ2-1|many|TRBV5-1
TGCGCCAGCAGCCACCGGGACATTGACAATGAGCAGTTCTTC
CASSHRDIDNEQFF
>NA|TRBJ2-5|many|TRBV7-3
TGTGCCAGCAGCTTACTTCCCGGGGGTGCAGAGACCCAGTACTTC
CASSLLPGGAETQYF
>NA|TRBJ1-1|many|TRBV2
TGTGCCAGCAGTGACCCCTACGACCCGGGTCAGGCTTTCTTT
CASSDPYDPGQAFF
>TRBD2|TRBJ2-3|NA|TRBV6-4
TGTGCCAGCAGTGACTCAGGAGCGGGGGGGCTCACGCAGTATTTT
CASSDSGAGGLTQYF
>NA|TRBJ1-5|NA|TRBV4-3
TGCGCCAGCAGCCAAGATATTCTCAATCAGCCCCAGCATTTT
CASSQDILNQPQHF
>TRBD2|TRBJ2-1|many|TRBV5-1
TGCGCCAGCAGCTTAGGACTAGGATCCTACAATGAGCAGTTCTTC
CASSLGLGSYNEQFF
>TRBD1|TRBJ2-7|NA|TRBV6-1
TGTGCCAGCATTCAGGACAGGGGGCGACGGGAGCAGTACTTC
CASIQDRGRREQYF
>NA|TRBJ2-1|many|TRBV5-4
TGTGCCAGCAGCTTCAGTCTGGCGGACAATGAGCAGTTCTTC
CASSFSLADNEQFF
>NA|TRBJ1-2|many|TRBV27
TGTGCCAGCAGTCCACTAGGACAGATCTATGGCTACACCTTC
CASSPLGQIYGYTF
>TRBD1|TRBJ2-2|NA|TRBV6-1
TGTGCCAGCAGTGTGACAGGGTGGCGACGGGAGCTGTTTTTT
CASSVTGWRRELFF
>NA|TRBJ2-3|NA|TRBV2
TGTGCCAGCACCGAATGGGGAGATACGCAGTATTTT
CASTEWGDTQYF
>TRBD2|TRBJ2-7|many|TRBV10-2
TGCGCCAGCAGCAGACTAGCGGGGGGTTCCTACGAGCAGTACTTC
CASSRLAGGSYEQYF
>NA|TRBJ1-1|many|TRBV9
TGTGCCAGCAGCGGCTACAGGGACGGCACTGAAGCTTTCTTT
CASSGYRDGTEAFF
>TRBD2|TRBJ2-7|NA|TRBV6-2/TRBV6-3
TGTGCCAGCAGAATCTCCGGGACTAACTACGAGCAGTACTTC
CASRISGTNYEQYF
>TRBD2|TRBJ2-1|few|TRBV6-6
TGTGCCAGCAGCTCAAGGACGGGGGGGGCCTTCAATGAGCAGTTCTTC
CASSSRTGGAFNEQFF
>NA|TRBJ2-1|many|TRBV10-3
TGTGCCATCAGTGGACCAACCAATGAGCAGTTCTTC
CAISGPTNEQFF
>NA|TRBJ2-2|NA|TRBV20-1
TGCAGTGCTAGAGATCGCTTACGGAACACCGGGGAGCTGTTTTTT
CSARDRLRNTGELFF
>NA|TRBJ2-3|few|TRBV5-1
TGCGCCAGCAGCCCGATTACTAGGTCTAGCACAGATACGCAGTATTTT
CASSPITRSSTDTQYF
>TRBD1|TRBJ1-1|NA|TRBV7-9
TGTGCCAGCAGCTGGAACAGGGGGGCTTTCTTT
CASSWNRGAFF
>NA|TRBJ2-2|NA|TRBV9
TGTGCCAGCAGCGTATTCTTAGGCGGGGAGCTGTTTTTT
CASSVFLGGELFF
>NA|TRBJ1-3|few|TRBV29-1
TGCAGCGTTCGTAGTAGAAACACCATATATTTT
CSVRSRNTIYF
>NA|TRBJ2-1|many|TRBV5-4
TGTGCCAGCAGCTTGACCGGGGTGGGGGTAGAGCAGTTCTTC
CASSLTGVGVEQFF
>TRBD2|TRBJ2-7|many|TRBV6-6
TGTGCCACCCGGGGGGCCTACGAGCAGTACTTC
CATRGAYEQYF
>NA|TRBJ1-5|few|TRBV6-6
TGTGCCAGCAGTAGAGAGACGTATAGCAATCAGCCCCAGCATTTT
CASSRETYSNQPQHF